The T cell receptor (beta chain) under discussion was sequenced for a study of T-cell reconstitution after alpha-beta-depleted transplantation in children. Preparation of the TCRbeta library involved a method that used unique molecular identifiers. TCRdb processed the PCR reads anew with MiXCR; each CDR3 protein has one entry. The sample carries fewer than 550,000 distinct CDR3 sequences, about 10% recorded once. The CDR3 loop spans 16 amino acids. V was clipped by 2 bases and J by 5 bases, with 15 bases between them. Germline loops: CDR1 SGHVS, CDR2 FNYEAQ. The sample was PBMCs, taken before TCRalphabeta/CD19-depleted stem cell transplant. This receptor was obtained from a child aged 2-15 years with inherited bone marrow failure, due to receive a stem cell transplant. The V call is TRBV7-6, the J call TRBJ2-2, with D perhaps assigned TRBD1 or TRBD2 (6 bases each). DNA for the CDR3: TGTGCCAGCAGCTTACTTCCCCGGGGGCATACCGGGGAGCTGTTTTTT. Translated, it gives CASSLLPRGHTGELFF.